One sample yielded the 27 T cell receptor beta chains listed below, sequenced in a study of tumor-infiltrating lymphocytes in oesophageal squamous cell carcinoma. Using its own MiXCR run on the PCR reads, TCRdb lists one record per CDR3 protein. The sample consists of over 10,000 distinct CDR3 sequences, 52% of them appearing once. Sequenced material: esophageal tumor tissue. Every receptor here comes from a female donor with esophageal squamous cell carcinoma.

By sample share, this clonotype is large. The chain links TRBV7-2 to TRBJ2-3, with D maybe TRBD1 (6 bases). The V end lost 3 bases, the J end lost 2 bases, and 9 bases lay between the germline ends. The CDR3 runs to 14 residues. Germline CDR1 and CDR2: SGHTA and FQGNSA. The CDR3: CASSFDRFTDTQYF. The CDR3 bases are TGTGCCAGCAGCTTTGACAGGTTCACAGATACGCAGTATTTT.

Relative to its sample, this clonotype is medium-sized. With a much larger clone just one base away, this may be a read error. The CDR3 DNA sequence: TGTGCCAGCAGCTTACCGCGAGTGGTGGGGGGGAATGAGCAGTACTTC. Translated, it gives CASSLPRVVGGNEQYF. The rearrangement links TRBV7-2 to TRBJ2-7; 7 nucleotides agree with TRBD2. Germline V gene lookup returns CDR1 SGHTA and CDR2 FQGNSA. Losses at the gene ends were 2 bases for V and 7 bases for J; bases not matched to a gene: 14. The CDR3 length is 16 residues.

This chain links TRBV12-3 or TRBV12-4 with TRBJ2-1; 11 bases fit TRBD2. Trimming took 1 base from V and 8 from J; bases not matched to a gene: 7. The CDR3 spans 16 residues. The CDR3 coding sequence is TGTGCCAGCAGTTTAGAGCTAGCGGGGGGATTGTATGAGCAGTTCTTC. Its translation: CASSLELAGGLYEQFF.

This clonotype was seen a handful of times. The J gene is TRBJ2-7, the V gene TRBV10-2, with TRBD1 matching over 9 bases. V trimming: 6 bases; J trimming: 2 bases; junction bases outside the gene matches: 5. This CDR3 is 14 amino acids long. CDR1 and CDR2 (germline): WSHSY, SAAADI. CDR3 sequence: CASSLTGGPYEQYF. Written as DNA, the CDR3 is TGCGCCAGCAGCCTTACAGGGGGCCCCTACGAGCAGTACTTC.

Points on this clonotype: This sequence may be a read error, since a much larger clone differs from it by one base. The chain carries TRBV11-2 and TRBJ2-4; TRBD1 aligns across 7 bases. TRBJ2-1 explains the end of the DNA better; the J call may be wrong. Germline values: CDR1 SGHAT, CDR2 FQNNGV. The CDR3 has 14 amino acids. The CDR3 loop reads CASSLNRGPYEQFF. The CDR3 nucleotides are TGTGCCAGCAGCTTAAACAGGGGCCCCTACGAGCAGTTCTTC.

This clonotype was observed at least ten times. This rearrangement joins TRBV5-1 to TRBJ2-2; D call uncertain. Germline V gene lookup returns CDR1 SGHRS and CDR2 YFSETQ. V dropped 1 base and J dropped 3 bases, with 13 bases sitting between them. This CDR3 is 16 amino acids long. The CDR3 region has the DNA TGCGCCAGCAGCTTGCACCCGGGCCCGGACACCGGGGAGCTGTTTTTT. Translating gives CASSLHPGPDTGELFF.

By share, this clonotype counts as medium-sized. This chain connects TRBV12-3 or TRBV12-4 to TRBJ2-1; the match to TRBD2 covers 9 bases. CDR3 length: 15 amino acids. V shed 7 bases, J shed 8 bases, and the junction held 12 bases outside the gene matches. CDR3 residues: CASILRRGGVDEQFF. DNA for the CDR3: TGTGCCAGCATTCTAAGGCGGGGGGGCGTCGATGAGCAGTTCTTC.

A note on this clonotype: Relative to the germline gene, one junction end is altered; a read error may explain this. The CDR3 DNA is TGTGCTAGCAGCAACACAATGACTAGCGGGCCCCAGCATTTT. The encoded protein is CASSNTMTSGPQHF. V gene TRBV7-6 combines with J gene TRBJ1-5; D not certain. CDR3 length: 14 residues. Germline-derived CDR1 and CDR2 are SGHVS and FNYEAQ.

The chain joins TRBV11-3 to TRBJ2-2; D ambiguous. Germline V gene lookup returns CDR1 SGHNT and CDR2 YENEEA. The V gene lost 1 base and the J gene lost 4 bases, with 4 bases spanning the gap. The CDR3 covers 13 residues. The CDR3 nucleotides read TGTGCCAGCAGCTTAGTCCTCACCGGGGAGCTGTTTTTT. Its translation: CASSLVLTGELFF. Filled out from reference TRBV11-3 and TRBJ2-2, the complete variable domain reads EAGVVQSPRYKIIEKKQPVAFWCNPISGHNTLYWYLQNLGQGPELLIRYENEEAVDDSQLPKDRFSAERLKGVDSTLKIQPAELGDSAVYLCASSLVLTGELFFGEGSRLTVL.

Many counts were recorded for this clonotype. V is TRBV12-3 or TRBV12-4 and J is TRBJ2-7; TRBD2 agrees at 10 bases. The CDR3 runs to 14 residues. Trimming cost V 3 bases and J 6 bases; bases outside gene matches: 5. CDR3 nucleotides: TGTGCCAGCAGTTTTACGAGACTAGCGGGCGAGCAGTACTTC. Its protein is CASSFTRLAGEQYF.

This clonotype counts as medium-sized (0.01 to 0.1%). This CDR3 reads CASSSSPGTQHF. CDR3 nucleotides: TGTGCCAGCAGTTCCTCCCCGGGGACCCAGCATTTT. The gene calls are TRBV6-2 or TRBV6-3 and TRBJ1-5; D call uncertain. Germline loops: CDR1 MNHEY, CDR2 SVGEGT. This CDR3 spans 12 amino acids. The V end was cut by 4 bases, the J end by 11 bases, with 12 bases between.

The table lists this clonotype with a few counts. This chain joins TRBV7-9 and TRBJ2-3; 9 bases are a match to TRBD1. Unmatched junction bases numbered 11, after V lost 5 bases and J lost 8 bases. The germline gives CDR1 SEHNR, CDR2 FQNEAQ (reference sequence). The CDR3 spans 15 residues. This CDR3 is CASSLQGAKRGTQYF. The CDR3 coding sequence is TGTGCCAGCAGCCTACAGGGGGCAAAGCGAGGTACGCAGTATTTT.

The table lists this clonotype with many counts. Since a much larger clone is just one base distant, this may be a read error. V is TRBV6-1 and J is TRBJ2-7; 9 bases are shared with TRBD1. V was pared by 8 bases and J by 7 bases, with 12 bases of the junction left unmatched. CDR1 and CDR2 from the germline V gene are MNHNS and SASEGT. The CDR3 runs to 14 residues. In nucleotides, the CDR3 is TGTGCCAGCGTTCCCGGGACAGGGCTGAATGAGCAGTACTTC. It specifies CASVPGTGLNEQYF.

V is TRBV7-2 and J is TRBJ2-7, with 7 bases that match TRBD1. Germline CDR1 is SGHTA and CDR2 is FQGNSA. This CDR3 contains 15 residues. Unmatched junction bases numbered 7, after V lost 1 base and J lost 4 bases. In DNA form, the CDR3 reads TGTGCCAGCAGCTTAGGGGGGACAGCCGGTTACGAGCAGTACTTC. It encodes CASSLGGTAGYEQYF.

The CDR3 reads CASSLTSGTGGSGLTF. The DNA for the CDR3 is TGTGCCAGCAGCTTAACGTCCGGGACAGGGGGAAGTGGCCTGACTTTC. The chain uses TRBV7-3 and TRBJ2-6, with TRBD1 identical over 11 bases. The germline V gene has CDR1 SGHTA and CDR2 FQGTGA. The trim removed 0 bases at V and 15 bases at J, leaving 10 bases unmatched. CDR3 length: 16 amino acids.

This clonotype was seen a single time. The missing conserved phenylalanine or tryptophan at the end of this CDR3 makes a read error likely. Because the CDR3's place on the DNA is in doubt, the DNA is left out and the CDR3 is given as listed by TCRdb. This CDR3 is CASSSEWETQYFGA. The chain has TRBV7-3 and TRBJ2-6; the table's TRBD1 call for D was not verified on the DNA. In germline, CDR1 is SGHTA, CDR2 FQGTGA. Including both end residues, the CDR3 is 14 amino acids long.

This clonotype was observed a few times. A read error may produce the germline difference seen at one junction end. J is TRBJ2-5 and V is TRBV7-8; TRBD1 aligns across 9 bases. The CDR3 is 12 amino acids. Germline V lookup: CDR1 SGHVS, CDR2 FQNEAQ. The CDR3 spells CASSHTRDRDFF. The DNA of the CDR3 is TGTGCCAGCAGCCATACCCGGGACAGGGACTTCTTC. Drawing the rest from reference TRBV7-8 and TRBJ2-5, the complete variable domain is GAGVSQSPRYKVAKRGQDVALRCDPISGHVSLFWYQQALGQGPEFLTYFQNEAQLDKSGLPSDRFFAERPEGSVSTLKIQRTQQEDSAVYLCASSHTRDRDFFGPGTRLLVL.

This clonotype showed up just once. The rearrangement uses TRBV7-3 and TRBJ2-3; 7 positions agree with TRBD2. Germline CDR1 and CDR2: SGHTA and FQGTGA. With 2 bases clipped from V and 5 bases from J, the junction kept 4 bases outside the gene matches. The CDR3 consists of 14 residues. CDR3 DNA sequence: TGTGCCAGCAGCTTAGCGGGAGTTCGAGATACGCAGTATTTT. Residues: CASSLAGVRDTQYF.

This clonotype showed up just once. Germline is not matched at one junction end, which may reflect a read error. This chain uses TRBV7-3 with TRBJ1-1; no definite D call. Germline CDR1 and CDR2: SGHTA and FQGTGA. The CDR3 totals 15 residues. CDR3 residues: CASSLTAGGYYEQYF. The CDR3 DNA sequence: TGTGCCAGCAGCTTAACAGCGGGAGGATACTACGAGCAGTACTTT.

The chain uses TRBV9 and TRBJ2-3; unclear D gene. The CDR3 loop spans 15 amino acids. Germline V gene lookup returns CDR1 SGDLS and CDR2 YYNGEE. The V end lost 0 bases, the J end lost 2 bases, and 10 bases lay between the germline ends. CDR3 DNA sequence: TGTGCCAGCAGCGTAGGGATCGCTGCCACAGATACGCAGTATTTT. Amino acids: CASSVGIAATDTQYF.

The DNA of the CDR3 is TGTGCCAGCAGTTCCCCGGACAGGTATGAGCAGTACTTC. This sequence encodes CASSSPDRYEQYF. This chain uses TRBV6-8 with TRBJ2-5; 7 positions match TRBD1. This CDR3 has 13 amino acids. J was trimmed by 11 bases and V by 4 bases; bases with no gene match: 10. Germline CDR1 MNHGY, CDR2 SAAAGT.

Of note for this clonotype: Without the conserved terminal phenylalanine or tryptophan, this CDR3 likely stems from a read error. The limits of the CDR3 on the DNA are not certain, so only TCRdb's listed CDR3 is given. This CDR3 reads CASSQSEGSPEQFFGA. This chain links TRBV23-1 with TRBJ2-6; no DNA check was done on the table's D call, TRBD2. TRBV23-1 is reported as an ORF; its role is uncertain. The CDR3 is 16 residues long, ends included.

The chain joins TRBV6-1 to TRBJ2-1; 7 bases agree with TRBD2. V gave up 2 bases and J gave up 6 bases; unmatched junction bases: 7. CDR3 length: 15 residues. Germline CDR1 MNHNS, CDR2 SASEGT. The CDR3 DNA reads TGTGCCAGCAGTGAATCGTGGGAGGGTCTCAATGAGCAGTTCTTC. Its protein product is CASSESWEGLNEQFF.

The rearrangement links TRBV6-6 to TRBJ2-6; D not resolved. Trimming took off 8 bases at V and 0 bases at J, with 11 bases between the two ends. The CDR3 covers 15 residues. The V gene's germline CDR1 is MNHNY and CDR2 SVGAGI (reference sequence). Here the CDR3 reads CASLAGVSGANVLTF. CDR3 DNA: TGTGCCAGCCTCGCAGGCGTCTCTGGGGCCAACGTCCTGACTTTC.

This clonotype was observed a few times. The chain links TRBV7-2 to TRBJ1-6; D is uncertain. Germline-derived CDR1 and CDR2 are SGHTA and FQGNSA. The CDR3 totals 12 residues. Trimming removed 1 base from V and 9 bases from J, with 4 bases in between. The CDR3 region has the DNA TGTGCCAGCAGCTTAGTCAGTTCACCCCTCCACTTT. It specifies CASSLVSSPLHF.

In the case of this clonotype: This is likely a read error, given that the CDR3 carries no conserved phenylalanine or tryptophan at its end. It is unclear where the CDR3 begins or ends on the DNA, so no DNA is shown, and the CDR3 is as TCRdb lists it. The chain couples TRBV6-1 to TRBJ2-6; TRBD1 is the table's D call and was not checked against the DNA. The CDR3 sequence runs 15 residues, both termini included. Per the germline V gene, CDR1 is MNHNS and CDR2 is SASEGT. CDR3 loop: CASTASGANVLTFGA.

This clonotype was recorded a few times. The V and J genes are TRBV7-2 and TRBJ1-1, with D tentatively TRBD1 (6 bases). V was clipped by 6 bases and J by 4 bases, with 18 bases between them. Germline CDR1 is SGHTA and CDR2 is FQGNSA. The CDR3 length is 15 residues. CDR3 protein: CASSSYGGASTEAFF. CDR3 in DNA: TGTGCCAGCAGTTCTTATGGGGGGGCTAGCACTGAAGCTTTCTTT.